The entry that follows covers one T cell receptor beta chain sequence. These data are taken from a study of shared clonotypes between healthy human individuals. Germline-derived CDR1 and CDR2 are LNHDA and SQIVND (reference sequence). V lost 8 bases, J lost 3 bases, and 6 bases stayed unmatched. This CDR3 has 13 residues. Sequencing used immunoSEQ multiplex PCR; TCRdb keeps in-frame clones, though not all of them. The sample has approximately 1.1 million clones; 70% to 80% are singletons. The V and J genes are TRBV19 and TRBJ1-2, with 7 positions matching TRBD1. Specimen: memory CD4+ T cells from PBMCs. Subset given: CD45RA-negative fraction. The sequence came from a man in his late teens or twenties in good health. Some clones in this sample may be carry-over from other donors' samples. CDR3 nucleotide sequence: TGTGCCAGTCGAAACAGGGGTGACTATGGCTACACCTTC. Translating it yields CASRNRGDYGYTF. The whole variable domain, filled in from reference TRBV19 and TRBJ1-2, reads DGGITQSPKYLFRKEGQNVTLSCEQNLNHDAMYWYRQDPGQGLRLIYYSQIVNDFQKGDIAEGYSVSREKKESFPLTVTSAQKNPTAFYLCASRNRGDYGYTFGSGTRLTVV.